This section outlines one T cell receptor (beta chain) sequence together with its context. TCRdb itself ran the RACE reads through MiXCR, one entry per CDR3 protein. The profile covers approximately 100,000 distinct CDR3 sequences, with about 10% appearing a single time and under 4.5% taken by the ten largest. This specimen belongs to a study of human T cells and chemical hapten exposure. As for time point: patch test 1, 2 weeks after DPC sensitization. Sample treatment: therapeutic diphenylcyclopropenone sensitization with weekly scalp DPC. This specimen consisted of whole blood, obtained in connection with sensitization to the hapten diphenylcyclopropenone (DPC). This TCR derives from a woman in her forties with alopecia areata. Some clones in this sample may be carry-over from other donors' samples.

The CDR3 loop reads CASTPSGGGTGELFF. The DNA for the CDR3 is TGTGCCAGCACCCCAAGTGGCGGGGGCACCGGGGAGCTGTTTTTT. The V and J genes are TRBV7-3 and TRBJ2-2; TRBD2 aligns across 7 bases. This CDR3 has 15 residues. The V gene end was trimmed by 7 bases and the J gene end by 4 bases; junction bases not matched to a gene: 9. CDR1 is SGHTA, CDR2 FQGTGA, per germline.